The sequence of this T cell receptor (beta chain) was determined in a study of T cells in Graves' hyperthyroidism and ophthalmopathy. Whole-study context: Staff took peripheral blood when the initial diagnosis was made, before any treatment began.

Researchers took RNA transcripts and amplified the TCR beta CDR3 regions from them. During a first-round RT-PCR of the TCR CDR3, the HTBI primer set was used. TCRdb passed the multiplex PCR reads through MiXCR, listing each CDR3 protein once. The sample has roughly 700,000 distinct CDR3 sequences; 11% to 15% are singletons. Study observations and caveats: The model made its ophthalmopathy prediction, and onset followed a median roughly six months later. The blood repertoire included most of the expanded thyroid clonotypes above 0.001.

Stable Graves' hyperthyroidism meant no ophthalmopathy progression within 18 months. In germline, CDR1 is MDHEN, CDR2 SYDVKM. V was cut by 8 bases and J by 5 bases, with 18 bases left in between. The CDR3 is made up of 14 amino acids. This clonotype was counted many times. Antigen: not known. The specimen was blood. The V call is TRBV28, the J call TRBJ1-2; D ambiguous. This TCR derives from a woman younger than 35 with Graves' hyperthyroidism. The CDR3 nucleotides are TGTGCCAGCCGTCTGGGGTCGGGAGTGTATGGCTACACCTTC. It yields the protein CASRLGSGVYGYTF.